A selection of T cell receptor beta chains follows, all from one sample in a study of blood T cell repertoires in COVID-19. Generated by immunoSEQ multiplex PCR, the TCRdb table keeps only in-frame clones and is missing some. The data contain 350,000 to 550,000 clones, 75% to 90% of them singletons. Input material: peripheral blood. The origin of the receptors is a woman in her 30s with acute or convalescent COVID-19. Each CDR3 is given without its conserved first and last residue. D genes are given only for firm matches.

>TRBV4-2|TRBD2
ASSHPSYGGITDTQY
>TRBV10-1|.
ASSDASSDTQY
>TRBV21-1|.
ASSNPGTSAPRGGTDTQY
>TRBV30|.
AWSVGGVQS
>TRBV5-5|.
ASSRGRGGNNYEQY
>TRBV4-1|.
ASSQDRGRDWYQPQH
>TRBV11-2|TRBD1
ASSLITGGRNSPLH
>TRBV5-1|.
ASSSGYGYT
>TRBV3-1/TRBV3-2|TRBD2
ASSQGTSGGLETQY
>TRBV7-2|TRBD2
ASSNRLAGANEQF
>TRBV11-2|.
ASSFVGQPYEQY
>TRBV5-1|TRBD1
ASSSGTGLNTEAF
>TRBV24-1|.
ATSAAGEDRGYT
>TRBV28|.
ASSPTRGGILKLF
>TRBV5-1|TRBD1
ASSPGTGYRYGYT
>TRBV7-9|TRBD1
ASSSDRGSETQY
>TRBV9|.
ASSLGHEYGYT
>TRBV6-5|TRBD1
ASRAGQASNQPQH
>TRBV5-6|.
ASSSGTGLNEQY
>TRBV12-5|TRBD1
ASGLGTGWTGELF
>TRBV7-9|.
ASRLGEGNEKLF
>TRBV3-1/TRBV3-2|TRBD2
ASSPRTSGQETQY
>TRBV9|TRBD1
ASSAGQGAGELF
>TRBV30|TRBD1
AWSHPGQGFDYGYT
>TRBV19|.
ASSLTNTEAF
>TRBV5-5|.
ASSLRGYEQY
>TRBV6-6|TRBD1
ASRQGFEQPQH
>TRBV19|TRBD1
ASCRDRDTEAF
>TRBV7-2|.
ASSLDRRANYGYT
>TRBV21-1|.
ASSPRGGETYEQY
>TRBV4-1|.
ASSRDSSPGDAYEQY
>TRBV5-1|.
ASSLDGSSGANVLT
>TRBV5-4|.
ASSFGKNIQY
>TRBV29-1|TRBD1
SAKTGGETQY
>TRBV5-1|.
ASSWGRGLQETQY
>TRBV5-1|.
ASSSRSNTEAF
>TRBV28|.
ASSFRGAAYEQY
>TRBV12-3/TRBV12-4|.
ASREGESTEAF
>TRBV19|TRBD2
ASTTGLAGADTQY